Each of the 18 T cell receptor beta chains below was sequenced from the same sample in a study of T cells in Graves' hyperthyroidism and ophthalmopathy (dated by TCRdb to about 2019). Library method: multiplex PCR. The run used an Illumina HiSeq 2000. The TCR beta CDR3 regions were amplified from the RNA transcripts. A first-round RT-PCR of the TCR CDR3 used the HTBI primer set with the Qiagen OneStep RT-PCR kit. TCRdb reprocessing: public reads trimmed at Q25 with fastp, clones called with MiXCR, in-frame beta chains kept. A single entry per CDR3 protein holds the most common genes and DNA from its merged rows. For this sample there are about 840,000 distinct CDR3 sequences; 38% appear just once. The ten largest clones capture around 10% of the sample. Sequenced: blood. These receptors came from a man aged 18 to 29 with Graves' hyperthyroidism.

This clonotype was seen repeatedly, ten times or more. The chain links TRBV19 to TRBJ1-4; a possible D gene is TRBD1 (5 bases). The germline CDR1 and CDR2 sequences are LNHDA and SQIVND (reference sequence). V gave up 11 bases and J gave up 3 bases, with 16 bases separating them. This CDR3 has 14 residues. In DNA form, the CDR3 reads TGTGCCTCACCAGAGGGGCGGGCTAATGAAAAACTGTTTTTT. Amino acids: CASPEGRANEKLFF.

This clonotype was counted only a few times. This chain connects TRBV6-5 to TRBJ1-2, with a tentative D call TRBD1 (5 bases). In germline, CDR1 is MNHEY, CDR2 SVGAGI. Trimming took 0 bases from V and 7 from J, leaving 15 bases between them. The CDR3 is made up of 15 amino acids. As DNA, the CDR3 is TGTGCCAGCAGTTACTCGAAGGGCAGGGTGGGTGGCTACACCTTC. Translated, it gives CASSYSKGRVGGYTF.

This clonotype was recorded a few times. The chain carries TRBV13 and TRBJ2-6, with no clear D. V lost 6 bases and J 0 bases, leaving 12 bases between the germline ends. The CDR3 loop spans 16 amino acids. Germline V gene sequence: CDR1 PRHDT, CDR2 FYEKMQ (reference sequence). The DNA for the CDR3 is TGTGCCAGCAGTTTAAGTACAGACTCTGGGGCCAACGTCCTGACTTTC. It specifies CASSLSTDSGANVLTF.

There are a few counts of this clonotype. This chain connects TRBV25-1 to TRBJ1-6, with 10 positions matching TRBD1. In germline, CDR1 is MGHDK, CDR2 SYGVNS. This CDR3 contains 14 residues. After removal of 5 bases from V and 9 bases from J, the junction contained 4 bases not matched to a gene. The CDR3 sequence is CASSQTGGSSPLHF. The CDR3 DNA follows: TGTGCCAGCAGTCAGACAGGGGGCAGTTCACCCCTCCACTTT.

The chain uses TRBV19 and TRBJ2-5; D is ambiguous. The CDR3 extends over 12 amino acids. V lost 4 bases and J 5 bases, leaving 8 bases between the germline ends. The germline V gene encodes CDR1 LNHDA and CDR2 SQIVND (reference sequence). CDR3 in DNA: TGTGCCAGTAGTAAAGGTTGGGAGACCCAGTACTTC. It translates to CASSKGWETQYF.

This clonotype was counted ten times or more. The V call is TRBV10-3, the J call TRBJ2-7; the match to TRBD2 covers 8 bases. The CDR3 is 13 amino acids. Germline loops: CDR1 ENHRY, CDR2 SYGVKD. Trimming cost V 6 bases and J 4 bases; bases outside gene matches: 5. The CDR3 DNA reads TGTGCCATCAGGGTAGCGGGAACATACGAGCAGTACTTC. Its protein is CAIRVAGTYEQYF.

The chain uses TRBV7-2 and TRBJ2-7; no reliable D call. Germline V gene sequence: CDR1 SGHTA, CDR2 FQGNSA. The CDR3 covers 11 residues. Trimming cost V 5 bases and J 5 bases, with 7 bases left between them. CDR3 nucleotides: TGTGCCAGCAGCACTTCTCACGAGCAGTACTTC. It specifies CASSTSHEQYF.

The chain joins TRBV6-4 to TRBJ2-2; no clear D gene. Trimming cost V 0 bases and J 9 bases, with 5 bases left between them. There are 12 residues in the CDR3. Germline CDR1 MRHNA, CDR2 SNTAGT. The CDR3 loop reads CASSDSGRELFF. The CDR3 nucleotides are TGTGCCAGCAGTGACTCGGGCCGGGAGCTGTTTTTT.

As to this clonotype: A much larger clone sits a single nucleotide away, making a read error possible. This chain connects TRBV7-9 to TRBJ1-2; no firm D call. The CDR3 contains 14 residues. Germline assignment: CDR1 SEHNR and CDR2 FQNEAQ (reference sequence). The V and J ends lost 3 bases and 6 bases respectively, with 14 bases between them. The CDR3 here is CASSFRPPRDGYTF. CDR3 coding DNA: TGTGCCAGCAGCTTCCGGCCTCCCCGTGATGGCTACACCTTC.

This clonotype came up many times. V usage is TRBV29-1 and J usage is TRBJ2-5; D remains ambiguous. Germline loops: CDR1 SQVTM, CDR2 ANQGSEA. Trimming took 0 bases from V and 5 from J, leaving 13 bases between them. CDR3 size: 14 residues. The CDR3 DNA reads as TGCAGCGTTGAAGATCAGGTGCTACAGGAGACCCAGTACTTC. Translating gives CSVEDQVLQETQYF.

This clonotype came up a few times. CDR3 sequence (DNA): TGTGCCAGCAGCTCGGGACTAGCGGTTGAGCAGTACTTC. It specifies CASSSGLAVEQYF. V usage is TRBV7-8 and J usage is TRBJ2-7; TRBD2 aligns across 11 bases. The CDR3 is 13 residues long. V was pared by 4 bases and J by 7 bases, with 3 bases of the junction left unmatched. CDR1 and CDR2 (germline): SGHVS, FQNEAQ.

The CDR3 spells CSGEPYPQTQYF. The CDR3 DNA reads TGCAGCGGGGAGCCTTATCCCCAGACCCAGTACTTC. The chain carries TRBV29-1 and TRBJ2-5, with D perhaps matching TRBD2 (5 bases). In germline, CDR1 is SQVTM, CDR2 ANQGSEA. The CDR3 runs 12 residues. Trimming took 7 bases from V and 6 from J, leaving 15 bases between them.

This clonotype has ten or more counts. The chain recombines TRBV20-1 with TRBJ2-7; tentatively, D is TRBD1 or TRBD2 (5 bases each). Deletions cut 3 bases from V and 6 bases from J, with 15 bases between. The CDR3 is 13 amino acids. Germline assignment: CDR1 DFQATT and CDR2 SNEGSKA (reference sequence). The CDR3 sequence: CSARSGTMGEQYF. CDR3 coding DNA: TGCAGTGCTAGGTCAGGGACGATGGGCGAGCAGTACTTC.

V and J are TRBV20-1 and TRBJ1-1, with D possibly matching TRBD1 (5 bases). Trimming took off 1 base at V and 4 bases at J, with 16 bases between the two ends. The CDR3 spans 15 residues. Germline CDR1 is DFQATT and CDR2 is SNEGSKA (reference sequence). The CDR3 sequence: CSARVVAEGITEAFF. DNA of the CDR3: TGCAGTGCTAGAGTTGTCGCAGAGGGGATCACTGAAGCTTTCTTT.

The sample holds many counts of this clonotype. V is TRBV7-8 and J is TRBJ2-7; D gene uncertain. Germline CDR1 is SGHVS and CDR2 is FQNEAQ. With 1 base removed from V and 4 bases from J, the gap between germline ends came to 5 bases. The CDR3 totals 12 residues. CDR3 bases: TGTGCCAGCAGCTTAGGGGAATACGAGCAGTACTTC. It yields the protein CASSLGEYEQYF.

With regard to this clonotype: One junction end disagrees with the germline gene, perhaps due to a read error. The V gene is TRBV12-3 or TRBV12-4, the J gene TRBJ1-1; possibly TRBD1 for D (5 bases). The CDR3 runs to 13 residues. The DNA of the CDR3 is TGTGCCAGCAAGGGACCTCTGAACACTGTAGCTTTCTTT. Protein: CASKGPLNTVAFF.

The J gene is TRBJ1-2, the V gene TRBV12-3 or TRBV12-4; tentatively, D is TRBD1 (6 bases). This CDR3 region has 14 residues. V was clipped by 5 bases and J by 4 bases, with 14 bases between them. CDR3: CASSPDRTIYGYTF. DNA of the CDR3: TGTGCCAGCAGTCCTGACAGGACAATCTATGGCTACACCTTC.

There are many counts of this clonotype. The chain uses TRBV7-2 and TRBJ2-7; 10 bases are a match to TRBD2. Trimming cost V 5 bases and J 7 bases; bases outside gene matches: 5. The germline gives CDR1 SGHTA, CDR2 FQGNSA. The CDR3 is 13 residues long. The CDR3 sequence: CASSPNSGREQYF. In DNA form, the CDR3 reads TGTGCCAGCAGCCCGAATAGCGGGAGGGAGCAGTACTTC.